This passage covers 23 T cell receptor beta chains from one sample sequenced in a study of T cell responses to AZD1222 COVID-19 vaccine. This table comes from immunoSEQ multiplex PCR, and its TCRdb copy is limited to in-frame clones, with some not included. The data show tens of thousands of clones, around 90% seen once. The source was peripheral blood, collected on day 0 of AZD1222 vaccination. These receptors all stem from an adult in good health.

The genes are TRBV6-6 and TRBJ1-5, with 9 bases aligning to TRBD1. The CDR3 is made up of 14 amino acids. Trimming at V came to 11 bases and at J to 4 bases, leaving 9 bases not matched to a gene. Germline lookup yields CDR1 MNHNY and CDR2 SVGAGI (reference sequence). CDR3 coding DNA: TGTGCCTCCTTGTTGGGACAGGGAAATCAGCCCCAGCATTTT. Its protein product is CASLLGQGNQPQHF.

The CDR3 DNA reads TGCGCCAGCAGCCGGACAGGGGAGAGCTCTGGAAACACCATATATTTT. It codes for CASSRTGESSGNTIYF. The chain recombines TRBV5-1 with TRBJ1-3, with 9 bases matching TRBD1. V dropped 4 bases and J dropped 0; count of bases not matched to a gene: 5. This CDR3 is 16 amino acids long. Germline V gene data show CDR1 as SGHRS and CDR2 as YFSETQ.

V gene TRBV7-9 combines with J gene TRBJ1-1; D is possibly TRBD1 (5 bases). CDR1 is SEHNR, CDR2 FQNEAQ, per germline (reference sequence). V was trimmed by 0 bases and J by 3 bases, leaving 20 bases between them. This CDR3 spans 18 amino acids. Written as DNA, the CDR3 is TGTGCCAGCAGCTTAGCTACCCGGGCGGACGTGGGGGACACTGAAGCTTTCTTT. Translated, it gives CASSLATRADVGDTEAFF.

The chain carries TRBV11-3 and TRBJ2-3; TRBD2 agrees at 8 bases. The CDR3 has 15 amino acids. Per germline, CDR1 SGHNT and CDR2 YENEEA. The J segment lost 4 bases and the V segment lost 5 bases, leaving 8 bases of the junction unmatched. CDR3 loop: CASSPTAGVPDTQYF. CDR3 DNA sequence: TGTGCCAGCAGCCCCACAGCGGGAGTGCCAGATACGCAGTATTTT.

The chain couples TRBV3-1 (or the pseudogene TRBV3-2) to TRBJ2-3; TRBD2 might be the D (5 bases). V was shortened by 0 bases and J by 3 bases, with 10 bases between the two germline ends. The CDR3 is made up of 15 amino acids. Germline V gives CDR1 LGHDT, CDR2 YNNKEL (reference sequence). DNA for the CDR3: TGTGCCAGCAGCCAAGAATCGAGGGTGACAGATACGCAGTATTTT. This codes for CASSQESRVTDTQYF.

The genes are TRBV4-2 and TRBJ1-2; D might be TRBD1 (6 bases). This CDR3 has 14 amino acids. Trimming stripped 2 bases from V and 5 bases from J, with 12 bases between. Germline V gene sequence: CDR1 LGHNA, CDR2 YNFKEQ. This CDR3 reads CASSQWGARYGYTF. The DNA of the CDR3 is TGTGCCAGCAGCCAATGGGGGGCGAGATATGGCTACACCTTC.

The chain couples TRBV7-2 to TRBJ2-7; 9 bases are a match to TRBD1. CDR3 size: 14 residues. Germline CDR1 SGHTA, CDR2 FQGNSA. The V segment lost 5 bases and the J segment 2 bases; nucleotides outside the gene matches: 4. The CDR3 here is CASSPRQGAYEQYF. As DNA, the CDR3 is TGTGCCAGCAGCCCACGACAGGGGGCCTACGAGCAGTACTTC.

V is TRBV9 and J is TRBJ1-5; no definite D call. Per the germline V gene, CDR1 is SGDLS and CDR2 is YYNGEE. V dropped 0 bases and J dropped 5 bases, with 9 bases sitting between them. The CDR3 is 14 amino acids. CDR3 sequence (DNA): TGTGCCAGCAGCGTAGGAACAGCCTATCAGCCCCAGCATTTT. Protein sequence: CASSVGTAYQPQHF.

This clone was detected only once. The chain carries TRBV19 and TRBJ2-7, with a tentative D call TRBD1 (5 bases). Trimming pared 4 bases from V and 2 bases from J, leaving 15 bases between. Germline values: CDR1 LNHDA, CDR2 SQIVND (reference sequence). The CDR3 contains 15 residues. The CDR3 sequence: CASSTVGQGPYEQYF. CDR3 nucleotide sequence: TGTGCCAGTAGTACCGTCGGTCAGGGTCCCTACGAGCAGTACTTC.

The genes are TRBV5-6 and TRBJ2-1, with D possibly TRBD1 on 6 matching bases. This CDR3 has 18 amino acids. CDR1 is SGHDT and CDR2 is YYEEEE in the germline V gene. The V end lost 2 bases, the J end lost 2 bases, and 20 bases lay between the germline ends. DNA for the CDR3: TGTGCCAGCAGCTTAGGGGTGGGGGCAGGCCGCACCTACAATGAGCAGTTCTTC. Translating it yields CASSLGVGAGRTYNEQFF.

The genes are TRBV7-9 and TRBJ2-1, with D unclear. The CDR3 contains 15 residues. Trimming cost V 2 bases and J 4 bases, with 12 bases left between them. Germline assignment: CDR1 SEHNR and CDR2 FQNEAQ (reference sequence). CDR3 loop: CASSLIRTGYNEQFF. The CDR3 bases are TGTGCCAGCAGCTTAATCCGGACGGGTTACAATGAGCAGTTCTTC.

The chain has TRBV7-9 and TRBJ1-1, with D possibly TRBD1 on 6 matching bases. Trimming took off 6 bases at V and 3 bases at J, with 11 bases between the two ends. The CDR3 is made up of 13 amino acids. Germline V gene sequence: CDR1 SEHNR, CDR2 FQNEAQ (reference sequence). This chain's CDR3 is CASRYPGDTEAFF. CDR3 in DNA: TGTGCCAGCAGGTACCCAGGGGACACTGAAGCTTTCTTT.

V usage is TRBV7-3 and J usage is TRBJ2-1, with 7 bases fitting TRBD2. V shed 5 bases and J 7 bases; nucleotides not matched to a gene: 5. Germline CDR1 reads SGHTA; CDR2 reads FQGTGA. CDR3 length: 13 residues. The CDR3 DNA sequence: TGTGCCAGCAGCGTTGCGGGAGTGAATGAGCAGTTCTTC. This gives the protein CASSVAGVNEQFF.

The chain carries TRBV6-2 or TRBV6-3 and TRBJ2-7, with 12 bases fitting TRBD2. CDR1 is MNHEY and CDR2 is SVGEGT in the germline V gene. The CDR3 has 15 residues. V dropped 2 bases and J dropped 4; count of bases not matched to a gene: 3. The CDR3 spells CASSYLAGGLYEQYF. CDR3 nucleotide sequence: TGTGCCAGCAGTTACCTAGCGGGAGGGCTTTACGAGCAGTACTTC.

This clone was picked up a small number of times. The chain is built from TRBV5-1 and TRBJ2-3; D possibly corresponds to TRBD1 (6 bases). Trimming took 2 bases from V and 0 from J, leaving 19 bases between them. Germline V CDR1 and CDR2: SGHRS, YFSETQ. There are 18 residues in the CDR3. This CDR3 reads CASSLSHGTLTSTDTQYF. The CDR3 DNA reads as TGCGCCAGCAGCTTAAGCCACGGGACACTTACTAGCACAGATACGCAGTATTTT.

This chain uses TRBV6-1 with TRBJ1-5; 8 bases align to TRBD1. The CDR3 is made up of 16 amino acids. Per germline, CDR1 MNHNS and CDR2 SASEGT. V shed 4 bases, J shed 6 bases, and the junction held 11 bases outside the gene matches. The CDR3 loop is CASSAHLGQETQPQHF. The CDR3 DNA is TGTGCCAGCAGTGCCCACTTGGGACAGGAGACTCAGCCCCAGCATTTT.

The V and J genes are TRBV19 and TRBJ1-3; D call uncertain. With 6 bases removed from V and 0 bases from J, the gap between germline ends came to 15 bases. The germline V gene encodes CDR1 LNHDA and CDR2 SQIVND (reference sequence). The CDR3 is made up of 16 amino acids. In DNA form, the CDR3 reads TGTGCCAGTAGCCGCCCCTGGACCCTCTCTGGAAACACCATATATTTT. This sequence encodes CASSRPWTLSGNTIYF.

This chain's CDR3 is CASRPDRPSYGYTF. CDR3 in DNA: TGTGCCAGCAGACCCGACAGGCCGAGCTATGGCTACACCTTC. This chain connects TRBV25-1 to TRBJ1-2, with a possible D match to TRBD1 (6 bases). CDR3 length: 14 residues. Germline-derived CDR1 and CDR2 are MGHDK and SYGVNS. V was shortened by 6 bases and J by 4 bases, with 15 bases between the two germline ends.

The V gene is TRBV9, the J gene TRBJ1-1; 8 bases align to TRBD1. The V gene end was trimmed by 3 bases and the J gene end by 0 bases; junction bases not matched to a gene: 7. CDR3 size: 16 residues. Germline CDR1 is SGDLS and CDR2 is YYNGEE. CDR3 amino acids: CASSGRGQAMNTEAFF. The CDR3 coding sequence is TGTGCCAGCAGCGGGCGGGGACAGGCCATGAACACTGAAGCTTTCTTT.

The rearrangement links TRBV19 to TRBJ2-3; TRBD1 is a possible D gene (6 bases). The germline V gene has CDR1 LNHDA and CDR2 SQIVND (reference sequence). Trimming left V 3 bases short and J 11 bases short, with 9 bases between. This CDR3 region has 11 residues. The CDR3 sequence is CASSIRTEQYF. The CDR3 DNA sequence: TGTGCCAGTAGTATCCGGACAGAGCAGTATTTT.

This rearrangement joins TRBV2 to TRBJ1-5, with TRBD1 as a possible D gene (5 bases). Germline V CDR1 and CDR2: SNHLY, FYNNEI. The CDR3 contains 15 residues. V lost 5 bases, J lost 11 bases, and 22 bases lay in between. The CDR3 bases are TGTGCCAGCAGTCCAGTCCCGGGACCGGGCCAAACCCAGCATTTT. Protein product: CASSPVPGPGQTQHF. Using reference TRBV2 and TRBJ1-5 for the parts outside the CDR3, the full variable domain is EPEVTQTPSHQVTQMGQEVILRCVPISNHLYFYWYRQILGQKVEFLVSFYNNEISEKSEIFDDQFSVERPDGSNFTLKIRSTKLEDSAMYFCASSPVPGPGQTQHFGDGTRLSIL.

The chain employs TRBV18 and TRBJ1-4; 8 nucleotides agree with TRBD1. With 6 bases clipped from V and 2 bases from J, the junction kept 5 bases outside the gene matches. Germline CDR1 reads KGHSH; CDR2 reads LQKENI. There are 15 residues in the CDR3. The CDR3 DNA sequence: TGTGCCAGCTCCCCGGACAGGGCGACTAATGAAAAACTGTTTTTT. Protein product: CASSPDRATNEKLFF. The complete variable domain, with remaining parts taken from reference TRBV18 and TRBJ1-4, reads NAGVMQNPRHLVRRRGQEARLRCSPMKGHSHVYWYRQLPEEGLKFMVYLQKENIIDESGMPKERFSAEFPKEGPSILRIQQVVRGDSAAYFCASSPDRATNEKLFFGSGTQLSVL.

The rearrangement links TRBV29-1 to TRBJ1-2; 9 bases map to TRBD1. The ends lost 3 bases at V and 3 bases at J; junction bases unmatched: 8. Germline lookup yields CDR1 SQVTM and CDR2 ANQGSEA. The length of the CDR3 is 15 residues. The CDR3 DNA follows: TGCAGCGTTGATTCATCGGACAGGGGTGACTATGGCTACACCTTC. As protein: CSVDSSDRGDYGYTF.